The sequence of this T cell receptor beta chain was determined in a study of blood T cell repertoires in COVID-19. CDR1 SQVTM and CDR2 ANQGSEA come from the germline V gene. The CDR3 runs to 13 residues. J lost 4 bases, V lost 3 bases, and 3 bases had no gene match. The assay was immunoSEQ multiplex PCR, and TCRdb's table has in-frame clones only and misses some. The profile shows 140,000 to 150,000 clones, about 80% of them singletons. Sequenced material: peripheral blood. The sequence derives from a human donor in a cohort sampled during active COVID-19. This chain joins TRBV29-1 and TRBJ1-2, with 9 bases aligning to TRBD1. CDR3 coding DNA: TGCAGCGTTGAGTCGACAGGGGGCTATGGCTACACCTTC. This gives the protein CSVESTGGYGYTF. Together with reference TRBV29-1 and TRBJ1-2, the CDR3 gives the full variable domain: SAVISQKPSRDICQRGTSLTIQCQVDSQVTMMFWYRQQPGQSLTLIATANQGSEATYESGFVIDKFPISRPNLTFSTLTVSNMSPEDSSIYLCSVESTGGYGYTFGSGTRLTVV.